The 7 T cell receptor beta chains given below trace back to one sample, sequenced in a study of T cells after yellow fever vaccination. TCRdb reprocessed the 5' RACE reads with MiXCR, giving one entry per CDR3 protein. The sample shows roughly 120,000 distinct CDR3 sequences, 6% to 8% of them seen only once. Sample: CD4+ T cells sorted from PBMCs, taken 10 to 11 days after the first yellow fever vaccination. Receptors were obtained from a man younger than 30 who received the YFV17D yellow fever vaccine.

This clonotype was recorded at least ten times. CDR3 residues: CSARRTGSDTQYF. DNA for the CDR3: TGCAGTGCTAGAAGGACAGGGTCCGATACGCAGTATTTT. V gene TRBV20-1 combines with J gene TRBJ2-3, with 8 positions matching TRBD1. Germline CDR1 reads DFQATT; CDR2 reads SNEGSKA (reference sequence). The V and J ends lost 2 bases and 6 bases, in that order; junction bases with no gene match: 4. The CDR3 is 13 residues long.

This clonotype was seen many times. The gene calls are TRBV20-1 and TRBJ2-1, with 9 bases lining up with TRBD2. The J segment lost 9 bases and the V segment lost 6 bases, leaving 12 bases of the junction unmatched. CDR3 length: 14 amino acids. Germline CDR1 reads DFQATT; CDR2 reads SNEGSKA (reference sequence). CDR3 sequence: CSAERGARSPEQFF. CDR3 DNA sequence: TGCAGTGCAGAGCGGGGGGCAAGAAGCCCTGAGCAGTTCTTC.

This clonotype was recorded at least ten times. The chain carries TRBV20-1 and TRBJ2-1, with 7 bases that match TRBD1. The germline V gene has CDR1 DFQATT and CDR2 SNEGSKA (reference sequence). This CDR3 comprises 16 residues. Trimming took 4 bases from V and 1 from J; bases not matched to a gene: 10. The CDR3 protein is CSAIMRQGRSYNEQFF. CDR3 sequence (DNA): TGCAGTGCTATTATGCGACAGGGTAGATCCTACAATGAGCAGTTCTTC.

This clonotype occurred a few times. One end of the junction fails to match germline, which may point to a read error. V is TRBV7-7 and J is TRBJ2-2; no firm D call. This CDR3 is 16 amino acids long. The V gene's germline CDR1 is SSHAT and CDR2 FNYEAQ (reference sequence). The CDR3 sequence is CASSLVVASNTGELFF. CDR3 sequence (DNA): TGTGCTAGCAGCTTAGTGGTAGCTTCGAACACCGGGGAGCTGTTTTTT.

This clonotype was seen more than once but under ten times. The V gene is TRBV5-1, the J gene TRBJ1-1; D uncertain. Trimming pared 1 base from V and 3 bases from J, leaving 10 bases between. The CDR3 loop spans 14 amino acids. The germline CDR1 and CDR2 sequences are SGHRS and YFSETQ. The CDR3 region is CASSLPGGHTEAFF. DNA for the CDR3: TGCGCCAGCAGCTTGCCAGGTGGGCACACTGAAGCTTTCTTT. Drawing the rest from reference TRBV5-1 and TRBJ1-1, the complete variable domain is KAGVTQTPRYLIKTRGQQVTLSCSPISGHRSVSWYQQTPGQGLQFLFEYFSETQRNKGNFPGRFSGRQFSNSRSEMNVSTLELGDSALYLCASSLPGGHTEAFFGQGTRLTVV.

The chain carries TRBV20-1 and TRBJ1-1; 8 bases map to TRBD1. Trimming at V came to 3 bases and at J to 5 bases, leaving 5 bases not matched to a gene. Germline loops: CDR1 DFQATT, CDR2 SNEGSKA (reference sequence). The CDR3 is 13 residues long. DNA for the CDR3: TGCAGTGCTAGCCGACAGGGGTCAACTGAAGCTTTCTTT. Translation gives CSASRQGSTEAFF.

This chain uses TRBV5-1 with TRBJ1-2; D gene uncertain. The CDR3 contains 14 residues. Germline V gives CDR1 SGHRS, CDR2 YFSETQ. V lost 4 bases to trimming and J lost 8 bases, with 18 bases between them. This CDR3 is CASSKIDGVMGYTF. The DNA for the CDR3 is TGCGCCAGCAGCAAAATTGACGGCGTCATGGGCTACACCTTC.